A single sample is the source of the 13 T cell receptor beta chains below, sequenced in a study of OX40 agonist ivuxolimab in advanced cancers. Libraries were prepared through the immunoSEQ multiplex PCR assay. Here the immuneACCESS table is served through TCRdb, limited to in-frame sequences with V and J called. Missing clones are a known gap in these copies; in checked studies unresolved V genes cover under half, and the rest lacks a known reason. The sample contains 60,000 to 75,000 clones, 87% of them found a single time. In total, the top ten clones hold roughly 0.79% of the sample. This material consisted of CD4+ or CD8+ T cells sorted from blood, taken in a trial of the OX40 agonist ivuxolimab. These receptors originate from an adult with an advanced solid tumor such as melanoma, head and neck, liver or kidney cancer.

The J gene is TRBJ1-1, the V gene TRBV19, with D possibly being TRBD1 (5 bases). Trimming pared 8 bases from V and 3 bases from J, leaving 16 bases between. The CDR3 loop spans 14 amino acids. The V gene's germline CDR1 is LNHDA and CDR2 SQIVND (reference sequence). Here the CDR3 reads CASPQAGSDTEAFF. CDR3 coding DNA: TGTGCCAGTCCCCAGGCAGGGTCGGACACTGAAGCTTTCTTT.

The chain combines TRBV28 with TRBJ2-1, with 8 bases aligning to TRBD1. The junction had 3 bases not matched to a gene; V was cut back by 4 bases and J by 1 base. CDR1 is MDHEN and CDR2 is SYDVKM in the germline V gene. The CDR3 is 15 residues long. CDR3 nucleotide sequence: TGTGCCAGCAGTTCGGGACAGGATTCCTACAATGAGCAGTTCTTC. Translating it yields CASSSGQDSYNEQFF.

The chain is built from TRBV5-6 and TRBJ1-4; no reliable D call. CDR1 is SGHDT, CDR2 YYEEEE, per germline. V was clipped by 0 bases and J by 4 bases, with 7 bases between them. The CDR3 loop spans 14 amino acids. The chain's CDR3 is CASSLGRYNEKLFF. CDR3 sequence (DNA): TGTGCCAGCAGCTTGGGTCGGTATAATGAAAAACTGTTTTTT. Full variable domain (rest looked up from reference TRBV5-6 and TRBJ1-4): DAGVTQSPTHLIKTRGQQVTLRCSPKSGHDTVSWYQQALGQGPQFIFQYYEEEERQRGNFPDRFSGHQFPNYSSELNVNALLLGDSALYLCASSLGRYNEKLFFGSGTQLSVL.

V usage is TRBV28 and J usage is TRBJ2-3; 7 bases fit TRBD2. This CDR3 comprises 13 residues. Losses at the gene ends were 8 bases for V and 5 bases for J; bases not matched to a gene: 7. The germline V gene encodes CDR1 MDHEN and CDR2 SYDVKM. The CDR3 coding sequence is TGTGCCAGCGGTAGTGGGGGGGGAGATACGCAGTATTTT. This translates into CASGSGGGDTQYF.

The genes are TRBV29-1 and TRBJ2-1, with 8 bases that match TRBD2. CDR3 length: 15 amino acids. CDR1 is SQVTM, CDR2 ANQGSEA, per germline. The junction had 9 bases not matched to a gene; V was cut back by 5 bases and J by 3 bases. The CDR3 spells CSVQPRGGNYNEQFF. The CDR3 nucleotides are TGCAGCGTTCAACCTCGGGGGGGGAACTACAATGAGCAGTTCTTC.

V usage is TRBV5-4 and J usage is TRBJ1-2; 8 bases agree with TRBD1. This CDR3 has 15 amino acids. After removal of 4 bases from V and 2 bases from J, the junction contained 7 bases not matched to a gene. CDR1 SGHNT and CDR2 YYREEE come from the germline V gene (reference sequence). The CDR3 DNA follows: TGTGCCAGCAGCCTGACAGGGGTCAAAAACTATGGCTACACCTTC. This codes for CASSLTGVKNYGYTF.

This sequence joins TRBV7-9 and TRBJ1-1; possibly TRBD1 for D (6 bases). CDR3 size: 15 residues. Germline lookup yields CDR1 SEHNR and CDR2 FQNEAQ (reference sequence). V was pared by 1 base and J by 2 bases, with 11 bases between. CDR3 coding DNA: TGTGCCAGCAGCTTAGAAACAGGGAGAAACACTGAAGCTTTCTTT. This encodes CASSLETGRNTEAFF.

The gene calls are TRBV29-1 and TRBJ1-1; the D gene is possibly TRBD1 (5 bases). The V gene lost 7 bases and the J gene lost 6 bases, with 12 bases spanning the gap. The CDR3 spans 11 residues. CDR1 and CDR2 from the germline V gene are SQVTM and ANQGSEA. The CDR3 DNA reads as TGCAGCGGGGGGGGGATAGCTGAAGCTTTCTTT. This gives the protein CSGGGIAEAFF.

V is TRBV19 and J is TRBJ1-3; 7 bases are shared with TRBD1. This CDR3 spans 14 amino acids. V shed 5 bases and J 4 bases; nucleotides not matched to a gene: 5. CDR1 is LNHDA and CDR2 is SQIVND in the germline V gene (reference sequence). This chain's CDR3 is CASSSGTAGNTIYF. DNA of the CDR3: TGTGCCAGTAGTTCCGGGACAGCAGGAAACACCATATATTTT.

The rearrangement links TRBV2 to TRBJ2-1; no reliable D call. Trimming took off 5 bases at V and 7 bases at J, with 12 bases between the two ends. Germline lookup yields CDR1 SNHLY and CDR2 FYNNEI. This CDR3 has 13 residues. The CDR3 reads CASSLLPRNEQFF. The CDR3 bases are TGTGCCAGCAGTCTTCTTCCAAGGAATGAGCAGTTCTTC.

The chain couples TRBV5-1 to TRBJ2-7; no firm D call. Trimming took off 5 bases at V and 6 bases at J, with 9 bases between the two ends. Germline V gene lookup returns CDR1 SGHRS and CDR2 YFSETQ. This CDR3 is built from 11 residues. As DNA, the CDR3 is TGCGCCAGCAGGAGGAGAGGCGAGCAGTACTTC. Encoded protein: CASRRRGEQYF.

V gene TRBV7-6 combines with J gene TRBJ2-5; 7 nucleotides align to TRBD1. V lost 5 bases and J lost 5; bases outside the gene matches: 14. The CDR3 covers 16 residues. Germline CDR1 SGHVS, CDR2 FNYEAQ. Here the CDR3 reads CASSDRGRGGAETQYF. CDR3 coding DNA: TGTGCCAGCAGCGATAGAGGTCGAGGGGGCGCGGAGACCCAGTACTTC.

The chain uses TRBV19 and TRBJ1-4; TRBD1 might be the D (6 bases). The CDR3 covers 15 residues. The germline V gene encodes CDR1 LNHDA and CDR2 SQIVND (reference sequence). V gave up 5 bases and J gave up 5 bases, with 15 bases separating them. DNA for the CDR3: TGTGCCAGTAGTGCCCCGGGACAAATAAATGAAAAACTGTTTTTT. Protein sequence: CASSAPGQINEKLFF.